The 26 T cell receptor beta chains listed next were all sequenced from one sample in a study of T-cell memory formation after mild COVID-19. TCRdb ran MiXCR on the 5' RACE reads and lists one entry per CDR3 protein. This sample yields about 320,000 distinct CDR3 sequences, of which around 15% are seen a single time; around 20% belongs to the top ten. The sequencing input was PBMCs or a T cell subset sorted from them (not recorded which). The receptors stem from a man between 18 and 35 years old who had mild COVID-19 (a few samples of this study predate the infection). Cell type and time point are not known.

The CDR3 sequence is CASSVLGLGMADTQYF. DNA of the CDR3: TGTGCCAGCAGCGTATTGGGACTAGGTATGGCAGATACGCAGTATTTT. V and J are TRBV9 and TRBJ2-3, with 8 bases aligning to TRBD2. J lost 4 bases, V lost 1 base, and 8 bases had no gene match. Germline V CDR1 and CDR2: SGDLS, YYNGEE. The CDR3 sequence is 16 residues long.

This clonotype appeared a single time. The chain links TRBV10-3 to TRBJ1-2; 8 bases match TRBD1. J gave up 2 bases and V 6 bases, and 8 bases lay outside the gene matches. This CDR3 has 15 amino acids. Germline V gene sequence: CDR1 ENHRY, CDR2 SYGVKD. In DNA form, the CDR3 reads TGTGCCATCAGGACCGCAGGGGGCTCCAACTATGGCTACACCTTC. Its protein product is CAIRTAGGSNYGYTF.

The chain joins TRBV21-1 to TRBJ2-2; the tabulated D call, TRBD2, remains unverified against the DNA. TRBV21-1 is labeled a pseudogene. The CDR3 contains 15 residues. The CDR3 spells CASSPRGVHTGELFF. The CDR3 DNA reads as TGTGCCAGCAGCCCGCGGGGGGTCCACACCGGGGAGCTGTTTTTT.

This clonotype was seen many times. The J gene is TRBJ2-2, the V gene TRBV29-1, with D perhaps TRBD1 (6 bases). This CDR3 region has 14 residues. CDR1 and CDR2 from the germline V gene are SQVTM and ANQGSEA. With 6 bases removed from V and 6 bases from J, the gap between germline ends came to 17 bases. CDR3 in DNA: TGCAGCGTCACAGACAGGCTTAACGCCGGGGAGCTGTTTTTT. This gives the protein CSVTDRLNAGELFF.

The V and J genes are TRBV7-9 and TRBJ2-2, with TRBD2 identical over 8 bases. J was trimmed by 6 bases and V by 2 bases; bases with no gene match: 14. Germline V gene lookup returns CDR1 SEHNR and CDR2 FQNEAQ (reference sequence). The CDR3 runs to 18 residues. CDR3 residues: CASSLLRGANTNPGELFF. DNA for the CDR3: TGTGCCAGCAGCTTATTGCGGGGGGCGAACACTAACCCCGGGGAGCTGTTTTTT.

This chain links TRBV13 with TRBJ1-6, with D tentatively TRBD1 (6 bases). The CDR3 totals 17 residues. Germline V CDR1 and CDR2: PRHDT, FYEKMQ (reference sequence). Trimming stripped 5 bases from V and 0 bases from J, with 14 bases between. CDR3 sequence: CASSRTVNSSYNSPLHF. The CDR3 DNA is TGTGCCAGCAGCCGGACAGTTAATAGCTCCTATAATTCACCCCTCCACTTT.

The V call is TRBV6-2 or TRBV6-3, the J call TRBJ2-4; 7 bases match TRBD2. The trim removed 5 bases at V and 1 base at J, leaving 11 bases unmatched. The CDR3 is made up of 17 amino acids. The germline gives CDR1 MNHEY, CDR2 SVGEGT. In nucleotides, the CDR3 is TGTGCCAGCAGTAGCGGGGTTGAGACGCTGGCCAAAAACATTCAGTACTTC. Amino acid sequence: CASSSGVETLAKNIQYF.

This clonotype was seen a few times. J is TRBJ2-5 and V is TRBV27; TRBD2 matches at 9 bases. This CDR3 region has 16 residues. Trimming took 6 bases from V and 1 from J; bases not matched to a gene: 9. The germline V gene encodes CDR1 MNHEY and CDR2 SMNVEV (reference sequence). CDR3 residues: CASRPLGSGGQETQYF. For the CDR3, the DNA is TGTGCCAGCAGGCCCCTAGGTAGCGGGGGCCAAGAGACCCAGTACTTC.

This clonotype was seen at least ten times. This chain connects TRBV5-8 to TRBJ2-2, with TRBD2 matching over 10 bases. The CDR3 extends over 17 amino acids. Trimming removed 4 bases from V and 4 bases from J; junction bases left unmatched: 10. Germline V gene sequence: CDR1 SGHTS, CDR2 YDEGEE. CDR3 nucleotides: TGTGCCAGCAGCGCTTCCCGGACTAGCGGATCCACCGGGGAGCTGTTTTTT. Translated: CASSASRTSGSTGELFF.

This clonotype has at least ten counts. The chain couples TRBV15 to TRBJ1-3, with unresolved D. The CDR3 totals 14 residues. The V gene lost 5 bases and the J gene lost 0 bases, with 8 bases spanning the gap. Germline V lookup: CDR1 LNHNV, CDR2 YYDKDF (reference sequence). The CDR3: CATSGPGSGNTIYF. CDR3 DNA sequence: TGTGCCACCAGCGGACCGGGCTCTGGAAACACCATATATTTT.

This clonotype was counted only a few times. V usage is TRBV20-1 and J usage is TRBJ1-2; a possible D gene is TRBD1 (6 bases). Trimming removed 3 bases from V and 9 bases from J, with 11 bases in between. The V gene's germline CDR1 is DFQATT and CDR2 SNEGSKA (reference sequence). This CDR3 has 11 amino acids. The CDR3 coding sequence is TGCAGTGCTAGGCACAGGGACAGCTACACCTTC. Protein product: CSARHRDSYTF.

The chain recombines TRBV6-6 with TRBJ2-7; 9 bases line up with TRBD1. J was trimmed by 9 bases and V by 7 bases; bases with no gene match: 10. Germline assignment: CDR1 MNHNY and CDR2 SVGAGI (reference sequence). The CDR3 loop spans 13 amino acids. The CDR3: CASIPRDRAMQYF. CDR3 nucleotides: TGTGCCAGCATTCCACGGGACAGGGCGATGCAGTACTTC.

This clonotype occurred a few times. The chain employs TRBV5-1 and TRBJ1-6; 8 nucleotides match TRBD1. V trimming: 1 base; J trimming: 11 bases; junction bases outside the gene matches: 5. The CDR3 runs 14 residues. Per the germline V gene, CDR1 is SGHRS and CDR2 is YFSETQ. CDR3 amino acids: CASSLTGGEAPLHF. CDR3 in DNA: TGCGCCAGCAGCTTGACAGGGGGAGAGGCACCCCTCCACTTT.

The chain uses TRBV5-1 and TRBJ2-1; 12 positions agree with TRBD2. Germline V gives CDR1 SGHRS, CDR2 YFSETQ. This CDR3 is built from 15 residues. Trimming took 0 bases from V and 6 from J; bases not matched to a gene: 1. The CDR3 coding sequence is TGCGCCAGCAGCTTGGCGACTAGCGGGGGCAATGAGCAGTTCTTC. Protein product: CASSLATSGGNEQFF.

For the CDR3, the DNA is TGTGCCAGCAGCTACGGACTAGCTAACACCGGGGAGCTGTTTTTT. The encoded protein is CASSYGLANTGELFF. V is TRBV7-2 and J is TRBJ2-2, with 8 positions matching TRBD2. V shed 4 bases and J 2 bases; nucleotides not matched to a gene: 3. The germline V gene has CDR1 SGHTA and CDR2 FQGNSA. This CDR3 contains 15 residues.

Here the CDR3 reads CSVSRQSSTDTQYF. The CDR3 nucleotides are TGCAGCGTATCACGACAGTCCAGCACAGATACGCAGTATTTT. The rearrangement uses TRBV29-1 and TRBJ2-3, with D possibly TRBD1 on 5 matching bases. Germline CDR1 and CDR2: SQVTM and ANQGSEA. The CDR3 consists of 14 residues. The V end lost 6 bases, the J end lost 0 bases, and 13 bases lay between the germline ends.

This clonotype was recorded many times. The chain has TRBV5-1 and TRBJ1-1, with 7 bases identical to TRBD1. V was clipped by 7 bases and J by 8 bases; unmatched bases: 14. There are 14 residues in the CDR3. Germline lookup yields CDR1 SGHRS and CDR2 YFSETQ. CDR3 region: CASGSSQGQLEAFF. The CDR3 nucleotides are TGCGCCAGCGGATCCTCCCAGGGACAGCTCGAAGCTTTCTTT.

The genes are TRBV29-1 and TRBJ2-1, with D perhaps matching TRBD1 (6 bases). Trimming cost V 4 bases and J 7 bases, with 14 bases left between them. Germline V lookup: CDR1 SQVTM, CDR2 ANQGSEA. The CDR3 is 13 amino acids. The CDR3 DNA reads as TGCAGCGTTGTCAACAGGGTTACGAATGAGCAGTTCTTC. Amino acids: CSVVNRVTNEQFF.

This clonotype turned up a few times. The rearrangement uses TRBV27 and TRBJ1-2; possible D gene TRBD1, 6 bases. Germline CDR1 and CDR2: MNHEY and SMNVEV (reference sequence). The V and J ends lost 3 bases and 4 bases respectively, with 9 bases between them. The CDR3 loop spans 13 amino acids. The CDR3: CASSFGQRYGYTF. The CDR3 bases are TGTGCCAGCAGTTTCGGACAGCGCTATGGCTACACCTTC.

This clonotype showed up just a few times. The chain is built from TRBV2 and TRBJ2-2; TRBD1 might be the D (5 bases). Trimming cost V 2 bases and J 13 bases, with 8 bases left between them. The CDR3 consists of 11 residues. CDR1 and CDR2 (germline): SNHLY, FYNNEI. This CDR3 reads CASSEQGRLFF. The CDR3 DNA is TGTGCCAGCAGTGAACAGGGAAGGCTGTTTTTT.

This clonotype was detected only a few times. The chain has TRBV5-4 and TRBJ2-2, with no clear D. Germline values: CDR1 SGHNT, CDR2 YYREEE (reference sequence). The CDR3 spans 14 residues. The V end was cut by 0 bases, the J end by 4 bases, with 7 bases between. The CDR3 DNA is TGTGCCAGCAGCTTGGGACAAACCACCGGGGAGCTGTTTTTT. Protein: CASSLGQTTGELFF.

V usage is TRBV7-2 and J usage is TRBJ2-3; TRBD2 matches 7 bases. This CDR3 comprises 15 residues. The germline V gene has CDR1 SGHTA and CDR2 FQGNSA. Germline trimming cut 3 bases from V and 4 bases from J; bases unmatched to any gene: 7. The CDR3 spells CASSFGAGMADTQYF. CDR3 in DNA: TGTGCCAGCAGCTTTGGAGCGGGGATGGCAGATACGCAGTATTTT.

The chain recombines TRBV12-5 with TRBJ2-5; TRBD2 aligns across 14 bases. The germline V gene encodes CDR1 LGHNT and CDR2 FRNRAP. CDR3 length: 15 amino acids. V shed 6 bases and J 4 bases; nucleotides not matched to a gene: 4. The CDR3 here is CASGPGTSGGETQYF. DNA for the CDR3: TGTGCTAGTGGACCCGGGACTAGCGGGGGAGAGACCCAGTACTTC.

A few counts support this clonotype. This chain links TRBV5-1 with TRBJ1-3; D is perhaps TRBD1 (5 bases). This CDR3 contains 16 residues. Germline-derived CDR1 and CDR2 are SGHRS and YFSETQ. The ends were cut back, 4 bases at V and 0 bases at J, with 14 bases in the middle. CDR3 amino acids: CASSLGLIISGNTIYF. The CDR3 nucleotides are TGCGCCAGCAGCCTGGGACTGATTATCTCTGGAAACACCATATATTTT.

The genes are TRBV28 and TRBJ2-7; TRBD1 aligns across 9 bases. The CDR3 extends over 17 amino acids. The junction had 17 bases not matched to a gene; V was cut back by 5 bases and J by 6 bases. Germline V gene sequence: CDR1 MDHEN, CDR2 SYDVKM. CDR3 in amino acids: CASSGTGTLSWPGEQYV. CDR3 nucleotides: TGTGCCAGCAGTGGGACAGGGACCCTCTCCTGGCCTGGCGAGCAGTACGTC.

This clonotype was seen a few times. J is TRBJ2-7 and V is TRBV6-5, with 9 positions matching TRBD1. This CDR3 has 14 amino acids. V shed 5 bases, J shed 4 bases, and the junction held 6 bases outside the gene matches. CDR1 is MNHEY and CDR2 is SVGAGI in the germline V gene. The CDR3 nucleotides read TGTGCCAGCAGTCCCGGGACAGGGAAATACGAGCAGTACGTC. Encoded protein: CASSPGTGKYEQYV.